This T cell receptor (beta chain) derives from a study of CD8 T cells in ankylosing spondylitis. Notes on this clonotype: Its cognate antigen is unknown.

As the method for making TCR beta libraries, quantitative 5'-RACE with molecular barcodes was used. TCRdb ran MiXCR on the 5' RACE reads and lists one entry per CDR3 protein. The sample contains about 220,000 distinct CDR3 sequences, approximately 20% of which appear only once. Germline assignment: CDR1 MNHEY and CDR2 SMNVEV (reference sequence). V was clipped by 7 bases and J by 5 bases, with 9 bases between them. This CDR3 spans 11 amino acids. The study's findings and limits: Researchers report that disease-linked clones proved CD8+ and relatively rare in peripheral blood. In ankylosing spondylitis patients, matched synovial fluid reportedly showed significant enrichment of disease-linked clones. A TCR beta motif of roughly eight highly homologous variants appeared characteristic of ankylosing spondylitis blood. In synovial fluid and blood from reactive arthritis, some motif variants were previously reported.

The rearrangement joins TRBV27 to TRBJ2-7, with no clear D. The TCR sequence derives from a male donor with ankylosing spondylitis. Material: blood, either unsorted or a sorted T cell fraction (not recorded which). CDR3 loop: CASTQGDEQYF. The CDR3 region has the DNA TGTGCCAGCACCCAAGGTGACGAGCAGTACTTC.